A selection of T cell receptor beta chains follows, all from one sample in a study of vaccination and CD4 T cells after COVID-19. Their recognized antigens are unknown. A single record per CDR3 protein comes from TCRdb applying MiXCR to the PCR reads. The table has around 16,000 distinct CDR3 sequences, approximately 56% seen once. The sample taken for sequencing was CD4+ T cells from blood, cultured in vitro. Receptors originate from a human donor who had recovered from COVID-19. The CDR3 runs from the conserved cysteine through the conserved F or W. The order of the fields is clone size, J gene, V gene, CDR3 length, D gene, CDR3 DNA, CDR3 protein. The D gene is left open where the match is weak. A row's size may be missing; if present it is once, few, many or a size class.

clone size: -
J gene: TRBJ1-1
V gene: TRBV7-2
CDR3 length: 16
D gene: TRBD1
CDR3 DNA: TGTGCCAGCAGCACCTCCGGGACAGGGGCTAGGGCTGAAGCTTTCTTT
CDR3 protein: CASSTSGTGARAEAFF

clone size: medium-sized
J gene: TRBJ1-5
V gene: TRBV20-1
CDR3 length: 16
D gene: TRBD1
CDR3 DNA: TGCAGTGCTAGTAGAGGGGGCGCTTTCAATAATCAGCCCCAGCATTTT
CDR3 protein: CSASRGGAFNNQPQHF

clone size: -
J gene: TRBJ1-5
V gene: TRBV6-2/TRBV6-3
CDR3 length: 13
D gene: TRBD1
CDR3 DNA: TGTGCCAGCCGGGACAGGGGTAATCAGCCCCAGCATTTT
CDR3 protein: CASRDRGNQPQHF

clone size: -
J gene: TRBJ2-3
V gene: TRBV20-1
CDR3 length: 14
D gene: -
CDR3 DNA: TGCAGTGCTAGTCGGCGGGATCACACGGATACGCAGTATTTT
CDR3 protein: CSASRRDHTDTQYF

clone size: few
J gene: TRBJ1-6
V gene: TRBV20-1
CDR3 length: 12
D gene: -
CDR3 DNA: TGCAGTGCTAGATCGGGGGGTTCACCCCTCCACTTT
CDR3 protein: CSARSGGSPLHF

clone size: few
J gene: TRBJ2-1
V gene: TRBV20-1
CDR3 length: 14
D gene: -
CDR3 DNA: TGCAGTGCCTGGGGGGGGGCCACAGGGTTAGAGCAGTTCTTC
CDR3 protein: CSAWGGATGLEQFF

clone size: once
J gene: TRBJ2-7
V gene: TRBV28
CDR3 length: 12
D gene: -
CDR3 DNA: TGTGCCAGCAGTTCCTTTGATTACGAGCAGTACTTC
CDR3 protein: CASSSFDYEQYF

clone size: -
J gene: TRBJ1-5
V gene: TRBV20-1
CDR3 length: 15
D gene: -
CDR3 DNA: TGCAGTGCTAGAGATCCGGGGGGTAGCAATCAGCCCCAGCATTTT
CDR3 protein: CSARDPGGSNQPQHF

clone size: -
J gene: TRBJ1-1
V gene: TRBV12-3/TRBV12-4
CDR3 length: 14
D gene: -
CDR3 DNA: TGTGCCAGCAGTCTCCTCTTGGGGAACACTGAAGCTTTCTTT
CDR3 protein: CASSLLLGNTEAFF

clone size: -
J gene: TRBJ2-5
V gene: TRBV5-1
CDR3 length: 15
D gene: TRBD1
CDR3 DNA: TGCGCCAGCAGCCGAGTCCCGGGACAGGAAGAGACCCAGTACTTC
CDR3 protein: CASSRVPGQEETQYF

clone size: -
J gene: TRBJ2-7
V gene: TRBV12-3/TRBV12-4
CDR3 length: 15
D gene: TRBD2
CDR3 DNA: TGTGCCAGCAGTTTAGGGGGCGGGAGCTCCTACGAGCAGTACTTC
CDR3 protein: CASSLGGGSSYEQYF

clone size: -
J gene: TRBJ2-4
V gene: TRBV2
CDR3 length: 11
D gene: -
CDR3 DNA: TGTGCCAGCAGTGAGACTCCTTCCCCGTACTTC
CDR3 protein: CASSETPSPYF

clone size: -
J gene: TRBJ1-2
V gene: TRBV2
CDR3 length: 12
D gene: -
CDR3 DNA: TGTGCCAGCATGAGACAGTCCTATGGCTACACCTTC
CDR3 protein: CASMRQSYGYTF

clone size: -
J gene: TRBJ1-2
V gene: TRBV24-1
CDR3 length: 13
D gene: TRBD1
CDR3 DNA: TGTGCCATCGGACAGGGAGCTAACTATGGCTACGCCTTC
CDR3 protein: CAIGQGANYGYAF

clone size: -
J gene: TRBJ1-2
V gene: TRBV5-6
CDR3 length: 14
D gene: -
CDR3 DNA: TGTGCCAGCAGCTTGAGCAGGGGAAGGTATGGCTACACCTTC
CDR3 protein: CASSLSRGRYGYTF

clone size: -
J gene: TRBJ2-5
V gene: TRBV19
CDR3 length: 18
D gene: -
CDR3 DNA: TGTGCCAGTAGTATAGATTTCGGTACAGGAGATTCCCAAGAGACCCAGTACTTC
CDR3 protein: CASSIDFGTGDSQETQYF

clone size: once
J gene: TRBJ1-1
V gene: TRBV29-1
CDR3 length: 13
D gene: TRBD1
CDR3 DNA: TGCAGCGTTGGATTGACAGGGCAGACTGAAGCTTTCTTT
CDR3 protein: CSVGLTGQTEAFF

clone size: -
J gene: TRBJ2-5
V gene: TRBV7-3
CDR3 length: 16
D gene: TRBD2
CDR3 DNA: TGCGCCAGCAGCGCCCGACTAGCCCCAAGCCAAGAGACCCAGTACTTC
CDR3 protein: CASSARLAPSQETQYF

clone size: few
J gene: TRBJ2-2
V gene: TRBV7-9
CDR3 length: 16
D gene: -
CDR3 DNA: TGTGCCAGCAGCTTAGCAGTTTTCCTGAACACCGGGGAGCTGTTTTTT
CDR3 protein: CASSLAVFLNTGELFF

clone size: -
J gene: TRBJ1-2
V gene: TRBV2
CDR3 length: 13
D gene: -
CDR3 DNA: TGTGCCAGCGGGCGGGGGTTGGACTATGGCTACACCTTC
CDR3 protein: CASGRGLDYGYTF

clone size: once
J gene: TRBJ1-1
V gene: TRBV6-4
CDR3 length: 15
D gene: TRBD1
CDR3 DNA: TGTGCCAGCACCGACAGGGGGATTAGAGACACTGAAGCTTTCTTT
CDR3 protein: CASTDRGIRDTEAFF

clone size: once
J gene: TRBJ2-3
V gene: TRBV11-3
CDR3 length: 14
D gene: -
CDR3 DNA: TGTGCCAGCAGCTTAGAGGCCCTCGCGGATACGCAGTATTTT
CDR3 protein: CASSLEALADTQYF

clone size: -
J gene: TRBJ2-3
V gene: TRBV12-3/TRBV12-4
CDR3 length: 12
D gene: -
CDR3 DNA: TGTGCCAGCAGTTTCTATTCAGATCCGCAGTATTTT
CDR3 protein: CASSFYSDPQYF

clone size: medium-sized
J gene: TRBJ2-3
V gene: TRBV20-1
CDR3 length: 14
D gene: TRBD2
CDR3 DNA: TGCAGTGCGGAGAGCGGGAGTGTGGAGGATACGCAGTATTTT
CDR3 protein: CSAESGSVEDTQYF

clone size: few
J gene: TRBJ1-2
V gene: TRBV6-1
CDR3 length: 14
D gene: -
CDR3 DNA: TGTGCCAGCAGCTCGTGGACCGGGAACTATGGCTACACCTTC
CDR3 protein: CASSSWTGNYGYTF

clone size: -
J gene: TRBJ1-1
V gene: TRBV10-3
CDR3 length: 16
D gene: -
CDR3 DNA: TGTGCCATCAGTGGTTTGGGGCGCTTGGGAGGCTCTGGAGCTTTCTTT
CDR3 protein: CAISGLGRLGGSGAFF

clone size: -
J gene: TRBJ2-7
V gene: TRBV6-1
CDR3 length: 16
D gene: -
CDR3 DNA: TGTGCCAGCAGTGAACTCGGGACATCGCTCTCCTACGAGCAGTACTTC
CDR3 protein: CASSELGTSLSYEQYF